Presented here are 8 T cell receptor beta chains from one specimen sequenced in a study of T cell responses to AZD1222 COVID-19 vaccine. This table comes from immunoSEQ multiplex PCR, and its TCRdb copy is limited to in-frame clones, with some not included. The table has nearly 100,000 clones, roughly 90% seen once. Sequenced here: peripheral blood, sampled on day 0 of AZD1222 vaccination. These TCRs come from an adult in good health.

DNA of the CDR3: TGTGCCAGCAGCTTCGGGGGACAATTCAATCAGCCCCAGCATTTT. It specifies CASSFGGQFNQPQHF. The chain employs TRBV7-2 and TRBJ1-5; a weak D match, TRBD1 (6 bases). Germline values: CDR1 SGHTA, CDR2 FQGNSA. The V end lost 3 bases, the J end lost 3 bases, and 12 bases lay between the germline ends. The CDR3 is 15 amino acids. Full variable domain (rest looked up from reference TRBV7-2 and TRBJ1-5): GAGVSQSPSNKVTEKGKDVELRCDPISGHTALYWYRQSLGQGLEFLIYFQGNSAPDKSGLPSDRFSAERTGGSVSTLTIQRTQQEDSAVYLCASSFGGQFNQPQHFGDGTRLSIL.

The gene calls are TRBV10-1 and TRBJ2-2, with D possibly matching TRBD2 (5 bases). The CDR3 is made up of 13 amino acids. The germline V and J ends were trimmed by 4 bases and 3 bases, with 6 bases remaining between them. In germline, CDR1 is WNHNN, CDR2 SYGVQD (reference sequence). The CDR3 nucleotides read TGCGCCAGCAGTGTGCGGGACACCGGGGAGCTGTTTTTT. It is translated as CASSVRDTGELFF.

The rearrangement joins TRBV7-9 to TRBJ2-7; weak D call: TRBD1 (5 bases). The CDR3 runs to 13 residues. V shed 1 base and J shed 7 bases, with 11 bases lying between them. Germline lookup yields CDR1 SEHNR and CDR2 FQNEAQ (reference sequence). In DNA, the CDR3 is TGTGCCAGCAGCTTAGATGGGGCTGGGGAGCAGTACTTC. As protein: CASSLDGAGEQYF.

Only a few counts were recorded for this clone. The chain uses TRBV11-1 and TRBJ2-3; 7 nucleotides line up with TRBD1. CDR1 is SGHAT, CDR2 FQDESV, per germline (reference sequence). This CDR3 contains 16 residues. Germline trimming cut 2 bases from V and 2 bases from J; bases unmatched to any gene: 7. The CDR3 reads CASSLTQGPYTDTQYF. The CDR3 DNA reads TGTGCCAGCAGCTTAACACAGGGGCCCTACACAGATACGCAGTATTTT.

This chain joins TRBV29-1 and TRBJ1-2; perhaps TRBD1 as D (6 bases). The germline CDR1 and CDR2 sequences are SQVTM and ANQGSEA. V was pared by 7 bases and J by 4 bases, with 13 bases between. The CDR3 extends over 12 amino acids. The CDR3 region is CSAVTGTYGYTF. CDR3 coding DNA: TGCAGCGCTGTGACAGGAACCTATGGCTACACCTTC.

The chain is built from TRBV5-1 and TRBJ1-4; 7 bases are shared with TRBD1. V was clipped by 0 bases and J by 7 bases; unmatched bases: 3. The CDR3 is made up of 14 amino acids. Germline CDR1 SGHRS, CDR2 YFSETQ. CDR3 sequence: CASSLAGDSEKLFF. CDR3 nucleotide sequence: TGCGCCAGCAGCTTGGCGGGGGACAGTGAAAAACTGTTTTTT.

The V and J genes are TRBV7-9 and TRBJ1-1; TRBD1 matches 8 bases. V shed 4 bases and J 0 bases; nucleotides not matched to a gene: 7. The CDR3 contains 16 residues. The V gene's germline CDR1 is SEHNR and CDR2 FQNEAQ (reference sequence). The CDR3 DNA is TGTGCCAGCAGCTGGCCACAGGGGGGCATGAACACTGAAGCTTTCTTT. Encoded protein: CASSWPQGGMNTEAFF. Using reference TRBV7-9 and TRBJ1-1 for the parts outside the CDR3, the full variable domain is DTGVSQNPRHKITKRGQNVTFRCDPISEHNRLYWYRQTLGQGPEFLTYFQNEAQLEKSRLLSDRFSAERPKGSFSTLEIQRTEQGDSAMYLCASSWPQGGMNTEAFFGQGTRLTVV.

This rearrangement joins TRBV10-2 to TRBJ2-3; TRBD2 is a possible D gene (6 bases). This CDR3 contains 16 residues. Per germline, CDR1 WSHSY and CDR2 SAAADI. The V and J ends lost 7 bases and 3 bases respectively, with 20 bases between them. The CDR3 here is CASTDAGWGMTDTQYF. CDR3 in DNA: TGCGCCAGCACTGACGCGGGGTGGGGGATGACAGATACGCAGTATTTT.